The sequence of this TCR beta chain was determined in a study of identical twins. Findings and caveats of the study: For out-of-frame beta sequences, excess twin sharing was weaker. Zero-insertion analyses could be partly confounded by invariant MAIT and iNKT cells.

Unique molecular identifiers were present on the cDNA, which also gained a universal primer site by template switching. TCRdb independently ran MiXCR on the 5' RACE reads; one entry per CDR3 protein. The sample lists around 490,000 distinct CDR3 sequences; roughly 15% were seen once. This clonotype was detected only a few times. Its antigen is unknown. V shed 4 bases and J 4 bases; nucleotides not matched to a gene: 7. Germline V lookup: CDR1 SGHRS, CDR2 YFSETQ. The CDR3 loop spans 15 amino acids. The donor group consisted entirely of healthy Caucasians. The sample was also linked to a second study, of yellow fever vaccine responses in identical twins.

Sequences were obtained from CD4+ T cells sorted from blood. The chain couples TRBV5-1 to TRBJ2-7; 11 bases align to TRBD1. The sequence came from a woman aged 18-29 years in good health. The CDR3 bases are TGCGCCAGCAGCGAAGCCGGGACAGGGGGTTACGAGCAGTACTTC. It is translated as CASSEAGTGGYEQYF.